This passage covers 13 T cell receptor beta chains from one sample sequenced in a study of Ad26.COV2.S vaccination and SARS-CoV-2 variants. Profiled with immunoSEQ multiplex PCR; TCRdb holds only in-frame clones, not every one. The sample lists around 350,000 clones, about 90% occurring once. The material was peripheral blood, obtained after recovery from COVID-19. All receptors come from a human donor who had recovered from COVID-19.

In DNA form, the CDR3 reads TGTGCCAGCAGCTTAGGACTAGCGGGGGGGTCGAATGAGCAGTTCTTC. It encodes CASSLGLAGGSNEQFF. The J gene is TRBJ2-1, the V gene TRBV7-8, with 14 bases that match TRBD2. Losses at the gene ends were 1 base for V and 7 bases for J; bases not matched to a gene: 3. The V gene's germline CDR1 is SGHVS and CDR2 FQNEAQ. There are 16 residues in the CDR3.

CDR3 residues: CASSLGQNYNSPLHF. The DNA for the CDR3 is TGTGCCAGCAGCTTAGGACAAAACTATAATTCACCCCTCCACTTT. The chain employs TRBV7-2 and TRBJ1-6; no clear D. This CDR3 region has 15 residues. Germline CDR1 reads SGHTA; CDR2 reads FQGNSA. V gave up 1 base and J gave up 3 bases, with 7 bases separating them.

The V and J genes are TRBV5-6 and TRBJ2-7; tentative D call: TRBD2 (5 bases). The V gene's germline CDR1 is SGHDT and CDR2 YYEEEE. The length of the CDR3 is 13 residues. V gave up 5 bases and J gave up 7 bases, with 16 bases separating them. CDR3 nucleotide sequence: TGTGCCAGCAGATTCGGGGTATTAGGGGAGCAGTACTTC. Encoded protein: CASRFGVLGEQYF.

The CDR3 bases are TGTGCCAGCAGGCGGGGGGGCACAGATACGCAGTATTTT. Its translation: CASRRGGTDTQYF. The rearrangement links TRBV12-3 or TRBV12-4 to TRBJ2-3; 8 bases line up with TRBD2. This CDR3 spans 13 amino acids. The ends lost 6 bases at V and 1 base at J; junction bases unmatched: 0.

CDR3 sequence (DNA): TGTGCCAGCAAACTGGGACCGAATAGCAATCAGCCCCAGCATTTT. It encodes CASKLGPNSNQPQHF. V is TRBV27 and J is TRBJ1-5; tentatively, D is TRBD1 (5 bases). Trimming took 7 bases from V and 0 from J, leaving 13 bases between them. The CDR3 loop spans 15 amino acids. In germline, CDR1 is MNHEY, CDR2 SMNVEV (reference sequence).

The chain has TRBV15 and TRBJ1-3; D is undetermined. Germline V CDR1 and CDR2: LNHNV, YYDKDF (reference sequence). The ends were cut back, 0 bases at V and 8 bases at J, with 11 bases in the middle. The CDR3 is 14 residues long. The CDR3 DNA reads TGTGCCACCAGCAGAGATCAGGTCGGGTACACCATATATTTT. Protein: CATSRDQVGYTIYF.

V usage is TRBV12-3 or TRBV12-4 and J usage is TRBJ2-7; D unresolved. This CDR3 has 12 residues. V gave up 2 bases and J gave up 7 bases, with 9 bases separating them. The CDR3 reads CASSLKIVEQYF. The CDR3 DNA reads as TGTGCCAGCAGTTTAAAAATCGTGGAGCAGTACTTC.

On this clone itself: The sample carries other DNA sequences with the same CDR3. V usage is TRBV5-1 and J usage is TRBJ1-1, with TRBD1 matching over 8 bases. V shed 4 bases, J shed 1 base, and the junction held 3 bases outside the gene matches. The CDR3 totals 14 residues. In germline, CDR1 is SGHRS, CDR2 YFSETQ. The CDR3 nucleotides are TGCGCCAGCAGCACCGGGACAGGGAACACTGAAGCTTTCTTT. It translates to CASSTGTGNTEAFF. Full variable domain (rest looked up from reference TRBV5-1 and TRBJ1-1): KAGVTQTPRYLIKTRGQQVTLSCSPISGHRSVSWYQQTPGQGLQFLFEYFSETQRNKGNFPGRFSGRQFSNSRSEMNVSTLELGDSALYLCASSTGTGNTEAFFGQGTRLTVV.

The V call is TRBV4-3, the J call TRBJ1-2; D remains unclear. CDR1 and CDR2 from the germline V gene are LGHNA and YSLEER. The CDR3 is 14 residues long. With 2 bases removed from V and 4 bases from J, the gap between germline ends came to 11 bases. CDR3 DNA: TGCGCCAGCAGCCAATACGAGGATTCCTATGGCTACACCTTC. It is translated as CASSQYEDSYGYTF.

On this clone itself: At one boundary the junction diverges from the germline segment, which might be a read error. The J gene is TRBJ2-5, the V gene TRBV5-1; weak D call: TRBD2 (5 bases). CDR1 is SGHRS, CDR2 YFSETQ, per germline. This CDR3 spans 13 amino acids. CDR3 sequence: CASSLAEDGRGNF. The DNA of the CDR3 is TGCGCCAGCAGCTTGGCAGAGGACGGCCGAGGGAACTTC.

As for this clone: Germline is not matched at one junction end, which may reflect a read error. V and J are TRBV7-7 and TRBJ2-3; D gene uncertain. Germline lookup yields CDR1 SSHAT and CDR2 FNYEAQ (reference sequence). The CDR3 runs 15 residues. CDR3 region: CASSRSSISTDTQYF. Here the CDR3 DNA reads TGTGCTAGCAGCCGAAGTTCCATTAGCACAGATACGCAGTATTTT.

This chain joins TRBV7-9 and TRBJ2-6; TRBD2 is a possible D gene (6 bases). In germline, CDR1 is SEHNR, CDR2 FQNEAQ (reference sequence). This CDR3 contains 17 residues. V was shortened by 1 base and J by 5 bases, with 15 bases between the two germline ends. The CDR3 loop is CASSLGGSEGRANVLTF. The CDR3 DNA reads TGTGCCAGCAGCTTAGGTGGCTCGGAGGGTAGGGCCAACGTCCTGACTTTC.

CDR3 sequence: CASRAAVNTEAFF. The CDR3 coding sequence is TGTGCCAGCAGGGCCGCAGTAAACACTGAAGCTTTCTTT. The V and J genes are TRBV27 and TRBJ1-1; D not certain. The CDR3 is 13 residues long. The germline V and J ends were trimmed by 6 bases and 2 bases, with 10 bases remaining between them. CDR1 is MNHEY and CDR2 is SMNVEV in the germline V gene (reference sequence).